These 21 T cell receptor beta chains were all obtained from the same sample, sequenced in a study of T-cell memory formation after mild COVID-19. TCRdb re-called the 5' RACE reads with MiXCR, one entry per CDR3 protein. The sample has 550,000 to 600,000 distinct CDR3 sequences; 15% to 20% are singletons. The sample consisted of PBMCs or a T cell subset sorted from them (not recorded which). The receptors were sampled from an adult woman who had mild COVID-19 (a few samples of this study predate the infection). Cell type and time point are not known.

This clonotype was recorded many times. The chain employs TRBV9 and TRBJ2-5; 9 nucleotides agree with TRBD2. The V gene's germline CDR1 is SGDLS and CDR2 YYNGEE. J gave up 2 bases and V 2 bases, and 4 bases lay outside the gene matches. The CDR3 sequence is 15 residues long. CDR3 sequence: CASSVSSGGQETQYF. The CDR3 region has the DNA TGTGCCAGCAGCGTCAGTAGCGGGGGTCAAGAGACCCAGTACTTC. Full variable domain (remainder filled in from reference TRBV9 and TRBJ2-5): DSGVTQTPKHLITATGQRVTLRCSPRSGDLSVYWYQQSLDQGLQFLIQYYNGEERAKGNILERFSAQQFPDLHSELNLSSLELGDSALYFCASSVSSGGQETQYFGPGTRLLVL.

This clonotype was counted between two and nine times. The chain employs TRBV5-1 and TRBJ1-1, with a tentative D call TRBD1 (6 bases). This CDR3 region has 18 residues. V was pared by 0 bases and J by 1 base, with 19 bases between. Germline loops: CDR1 SGHRS, CDR2 YFSETQ. CDR3 sequence reads: CASSLGRAGTSWNTEAFF. In DNA form, the CDR3 reads TGCGCCAGCAGCTTGGGGAGGGCCGGGACATCCTGGAACACTGAAGCTTTCTTT.

This clonotype was observed a few times. The chain employs TRBV6-2 or TRBV6-3 and TRBJ2-1; possibly TRBD2 for D (5 bases). The V end was cut by 2 bases, the J end by 4 bases, with 15 bases between. CDR3 size: 16 residues. CDR1 and CDR2 from the germline V gene are MNHEY and SVGEGT. CDR3 residues: CASSYGLRVVYNEQFF. The CDR3 DNA reads as TGTGCCAGCAGTTACGGACTTCGAGTGGTTTACAATGAGCAGTTCTTC.

The gene calls are TRBV6-6 and TRBJ2-7; 10 bases fit TRBD1. J was trimmed by 4 bases and V by 7 bases; bases with no gene match: 10. The CDR3 extends over 15 amino acids. Germline loops: CDR1 MNHNY, CDR2 SVGAGI (reference sequence). CDR3: CASTILPGQGYEQYF. For the CDR3, the DNA is TGTGCCAGCACTATTCTTCCGGGACAGGGGTACGAGCAGTACTTC.

The chain carries TRBV5-1 and TRBJ2-1, with D possibly being TRBD2 (5 bases). Germline CDR1 and CDR2: SGHRS and YFSETQ. The CDR3 loop spans 13 amino acids. V shed 1 base and J shed 9 bases, with 11 bases lying between them. CDR3 coding DNA: TGCGCCAGCAGCTTGATTGAGGGCGGTGAGCAGTTCTTC. Protein: CASSLIEGGEQFF. The entire variable domain, with the rest obtained from reference TRBV5-1 and TRBJ2-1, is as follows: KAGVTQTPRYLIKTRGQQVTLSCSPISGHRSVSWYQQTPGQGLQFLFEYFSETQRNKGNFPGRFSGRQFSNSRSEMNVSTLELGDSALYLCASSLIEGGEQFFGPGTRLTVL.

This clonotype was seen at least ten times. The junction departs from germline at one end; a sequencing error may be responsible. The rearrangement uses TRBV12-3 or TRBV12-4 and TRBJ2-1; D ambiguous. The CDR3 has 11 amino acids. The CDR3 DNA reads TGCGCCAGCAGCTTGGCCAATGAGCAGTTCTTC. It encodes CASSLANEQFF.

The chain links TRBV14 to TRBJ1-6, with a weak D call TRBD1 (6 bases). CDR1 and CDR2 (germline): SGHDN, FVKESK. Deletions cut 4 bases from V and 11 bases from J, with 12 bases between. This CDR3 contains 13 residues. The CDR3 reads CASSPMDRPPLHF. The DNA of the CDR3 is TGTGCCAGCAGCCCCATGGACAGACCACCCCTCCACTTT.

This clonotype was counted a few times. J is TRBJ1-2 and V is TRBV7-6; D remains ambiguous. CDR3 length equals 14 residues. V lost 5 bases and J lost 6, with 16 bases in between. The germline V gene has CDR1 SGHVS and CDR2 FNYEAQ. CDR3 sequence: CASSPRTRDNGYTF. Here the CDR3 DNA reads TGTGCCAGCAGCCCCAGGACGAGAGATAATGGCTACACCTTC.

This clonotype has only one observation. V is TRBV6-5 and J is TRBJ2-3; TRBD2 matches at 12 bases. The J segment lost 5 bases and the V segment lost 1 base, leaving 13 bases of the junction unmatched. Germline values: CDR1 MNHEY, CDR2 SVGAGI. The CDR3 sequence is 19 residues long. The CDR3 nucleotides read TGTGCCAGCAGTTACTTCACTAGCGGGGGGACTACTAGAGGAGATACGCAGTATTTT. This gives the protein CASSYFTSGGTTRGDTQYF.

The gene calls are TRBV12-3 or TRBV12-4 and TRBJ1-2, with D unclear. V shed 5 bases and J shed 2 bases, with 12 bases lying between them. The CDR3 is 14 residues long. The CDR3 protein is CASSPQAANYGYTF. CDR3 nucleotide sequence: TGTGCCAGCAGTCCCCAGGCGGCGAACTATGGCTACACCTTC.

The sample holds a few counts of this clonotype. This chain uses TRBV19 with TRBJ1-6, with TRBD1 identical over 9 bases. V gave up 6 bases and J gave up 7 bases; unmatched junction bases: 7. CDR3 length: 15 amino acids. Germline loops: CDR1 LNHDA, CDR2 SQIVND (reference sequence). CDR3 in amino acids: CASSAGTGSNSPLHF. The CDR3 DNA is TGTGCCAGTAGCGCCGGGACAGGGTCCAATTCACCCCTCCACTTT.

In its sample, this clonotype was seen a few times. The rearrangement links TRBV5-4 to TRBJ2-1; tentatively, D is TRBD1 (5 bases). With 2 bases removed from V and 8 bases from J, the gap between germline ends came to 17 bases. This CDR3 is 15 amino acids long. Germline assignment: CDR1 SGHNT and CDR2 YYREEE (reference sequence). The DNA of the CDR3 is TGTGCCAGCAGCTTACGGCAGGGTTTAGTCGATGAGCAGTTCTTC. Protein sequence: CASSLRQGLVDEQFF. Full variable domain (missing parts from reference TRBV5-4 and TRBJ2-1): ETGVTQSPTHLIKTRGQQVTLRCSSQSGHNTVSWYQQALGQGPQFIFQYYREEENGRGNFPPRFSGLQFPNYSSELNVNALELDDSALYLCASSLRQGLVDEQFFGPGTRLTVL.

The chain employs TRBV6-6 and TRBJ1-2; perhaps TRBD1 as D (6 bases). The V end was cut by 5 bases, the J end by 5 bases, with 18 bases between. Germline CDR1 reads MNHNY; CDR2 reads SVGAGI (reference sequence). This CDR3 contains 15 residues. The CDR3 coding sequence is TGTGCCAGCAGTAGGACAGAAGGGGAGCGGTATGGCTACACCTTC. It encodes CASSRTEGERYGYTF.

The gene calls are TRBV24-1 and TRBJ1-1; tentatively, D is TRBD1 (5 bases). V gave up 7 bases and J gave up 1 base, with 15 bases separating them. CDR3 size: 15 residues. The germline V gene has CDR1 KGHDR and CDR2 SFDVKD. The CDR3 here is CATSGPGDANTEAFF. CDR3 in DNA: TGTGCCACCAGCGGCCCTGGGGACGCGAACACTGAAGCTTTCTTT.

This clonotype has just a few counts. The J gene is TRBJ2-5, the V gene TRBV5-1; 11 bases match TRBD2. The junction had 6 bases not matched to a gene; V was cut back by 4 bases and J by 4 bases. The CDR3 has 15 residues. Germline V gene sequence: CDR1 SGHRS, CDR2 YFSETQ. CDR3 sequence reads: CASSHGTSGLETQYF. As DNA, the CDR3 is TGCGCCAGCAGCCACGGGACTAGCGGCCTAGAGACCCAGTACTTC.

This clonotype has more than one count but fewer than ten. The chain carries TRBV7-9 and TRBJ2-7, with D perhaps assigned TRBD1 or TRBD2 (5 bases each). Per germline, CDR1 SEHNR and CDR2 FQNEAQ (reference sequence). The CDR3 spans 14 residues. Trimming stripped 5 bases from V and 1 base from J, with 12 bases between. The CDR3 DNA is TGTGCCAGCAGCCCCCGGGACGAATCCTACGAGCAGTACTTC. Its translation is CASSPRDESYEQYF.

This clonotype was counted between two and nine times. The V call is TRBV6-2 or TRBV6-3, the J call TRBJ2-7; 8 positions match TRBD2. Germline V gene data show CDR1 as MNHEY and CDR2 as SVGEGT. The junction had 4 bases not matched to a gene; V was cut back by 6 bases and J by 0 bases. The CDR3 sequence is 14 residues long. The CDR3 protein is CASRISGNSYEQYF. DNA for the CDR3: TGTGCCAGCAGAATTAGCGGGAACTCCTACGAGCAGTACTTC.

The gene calls are TRBV19 and TRBJ1-4; 9 positions match TRBD1. CDR1 is LNHDA, CDR2 SQIVND, per germline (reference sequence). V was clipped by 7 bases and J by 8 bases; unmatched bases: 8. CDR3 length equals 14 residues. In DNA, the CDR3 is TGTGCCAGTACCCCGGACAGGGGTGGAGAAAAACTGTTTTTT. Its translation: CASTPDRGGEKLFF.

This clonotype was counted ten times or more. This chain links TRBV7-2 with TRBJ2-1; TRBD1 is a possible D gene (5 bases). The CDR3 totals 15 residues. V was cut by 6 bases and J by 4 bases, with 16 bases left in between. Germline CDR1 and CDR2: SGHTA and FQGNSA. The CDR3, as DNA: TGTGCCAGCAGTCGGACATGGGGTAAATACAATGAGCAGTTCTTC. This gives the protein CASSRTWGKYNEQFF.

This clonotype appeared many times. The V gene is TRBV7-2, the J gene TRBJ2-5, with TRBD2 matching over 11 bases. The ends lost 3 bases at V and 5 bases at J; junction bases unmatched: 8. The germline V gene has CDR1 SGHTA and CDR2 FQGNSA. The CDR3 length is 16 residues. For the CDR3, the DNA is TGTGCCAGCAGCTTTCACGGACTAGCGGGCTGGGAGACCCAGTACTTC. This sequence encodes CASSFHGLAGWETQYF.

This rearrangement joins TRBV30 to TRBJ2-1, with D uncertain. V was pared by 1 base and J by 9 bases, with 13 bases between. Germline V lookup: CDR1 GTSNPN, CDR2 SVGIG (reference sequence). This CDR3 has 13 residues. The CDR3 DNA is TGTGCCTGGAGTGATCGCGGAACTACTGAGCAGTTCTTC. This sequence encodes CAWSDRGTTEQFF.